A single sample is the source of the 2 T cell receptor beta chains below, sequenced in a study of response to subunit inactivated influenza vaccine. From the RT-PCR reads, TCRdb called clonotypes with MiXCR, one entry per CDR3 protein. The sample comprises around 750,000 distinct CDR3 sequences, around 20% of which are singletons, and about a tenth rests with the top ten. The sample was PBMCs from blood, taken 4 to 6 days after vaccination. All receptors come from a man aged 50 or older who received an inactivated influenza vaccine.

The rearrangement uses TRBV20-1 and TRBJ2-3; D uncertain. Germline assignment: CDR1 DFQATT and CDR2 SNEGSKA (reference sequence). V was trimmed by 4 bases and J by 1 base, leaving 15 bases between them. The CDR3 is made up of 15 amino acids. The CDR3 spells CSAIPTALGTDTQYF. CDR3 coding DNA: TGCAGTGCTATTCCGACGGCTTTGGGCACAGATACGCAGTATTTT.

The chain links TRBV20-1 to TRBJ2-1; 14 nucleotides agree with TRBD2. J lost 0 bases, V lost 1 base, and 5 bases had no gene match. The V gene's germline CDR1 is DFQATT and CDR2 SNEGSKA (reference sequence). This CDR3 has 18 residues. DNA for the CDR3: TGCAGTGCTAGAGCGACTAGCGGGAGGGCCGTCTCCTACAATGAGCAGTTCTTC. Amino acids: CSARATSGRAVSYNEQFF.